This T cell receptor beta chain was obtained from a study of blood T cell repertoires in COVID-19. Study details: Spain, Italy and the United States supplied samples that represented acute and convalescent COVID-19. In each case, the material was cDNA or gDNA derived from T cells, B-cell-depleted T cells, or PBMCs.

Trimming pared 7 bases from V and 4 bases from J, leaving 14 bases between. Germline CDR1 is SGHRS and CDR2 is YFSETQ. There are 13 residues in the CDR3. Someone with COVID-19 had been met by exposed participants within 2 weeks before study entry. As handled by the study authors: Estimates of nucleated cell counts were drawn from the amplification of reference gene primers. Assay used: immunoSEQ multiplex PCR; TCRdb lists only in-frame clones, some missing. That table supplies the V and J calls and clone size; D and trimming were determined from the DNA. The table lists hundreds of thousands of clones, about four fifths of them singletons.

The TCR comes from a woman between 45 and 60 years old who had been exposed to COVID-19. Material: PBMCs or T cells enriched from blood (not recorded which). This chain links TRBV5-1 with TRBJ1-2, with D hard to call. DNA for the CDR3: TGCGCCAGCGCGAGCAGCGAGGGCTATGGCTACACCTTC. This encodes CASASSEGYGYTF.